These T cell receptor beta chains were read from a single sample in a study of technical replicates of blood from a handful of donors. Repertoires were generated with immunoSEQ multiplex PCR, while TCRdb's copy carries only in-frame clones and drops some. The table includes about 12,000 clones, approximately 94% detected once. Sequencing was carried out using PBMCs. The receptors come from a human donor in good health. Both conserved end residues are part of each CDR3. Each record gives: V gene, D gene, clone size, J gene, CDR3 DNA, CDR3 protein. A D gene is named only where the DNA matches it firmly. A row's size may be missing; if present it is once, few, many or a size class.

v_call: TRBV18; d_call: -; clone_size: -; j_call: TRBJ1-1; cdr3_nt: TGTGCCAGCTCACAGGAGACGAACACTGAAGCTTTCTTT; cdr3_aa: CASSQETNTEAFF
v_call: TRBV7-3; d_call: -; clone_size: -; j_call: TRBJ1-2; cdr3_nt: TGTGCCAGCAGCTCGGGTTCGGGCTACACCTTC; cdr3_aa: CASSSGSGYTF
v_call: TRBV30; d_call: -; clone_size: once; j_call: TRBJ2-7; cdr3_nt: TGTGCCTGGGGTGACAGCTACGAGCAGTACTTC; cdr3_aa: CAWGDSYEQYF
v_call: TRBV7-6; d_call: TRBD1; clone_size: -; j_call: TRBJ2-1; cdr3_nt: TGTGCCAGCAGCCAGAAGGGACAGGGGGGAACGGCCGCCTACAATGAGCAGTTCTTC; cdr3_aa: CASSQKGQGGTAAYNEQFF
v_call: TRBV6-4; d_call: TRBD2; clone_size: -; j_call: TRBJ2-3; cdr3_nt: TGTGCCAGCAGTGACTCTAGCGGGAGGGATACGCAGTATTTT; cdr3_aa: CASSDSSGRDTQYF
v_call: TRBV18; d_call: -; clone_size: -; j_call: TRBJ2-3; cdr3_nt: TGTGCCAGCTCCCCTACCCCCTCCGATAATACGCAGTATTTT; cdr3_aa: CASSPTPSDNTQYF
v_call: TRBV19; d_call: TRBD1; clone_size: once; j_call: TRBJ1-1; cdr3_nt: TGTGCCAGTAGTAGACAGGGTGGCACTGAAGCTTTCTTT; cdr3_aa: CASSRQGGTEAFF
v_call: TRBV28; d_call: -; clone_size: -; j_call: TRBJ2-7; cdr3_nt: TGTGCCAGCAGTTTTTTTAGGGGGGGCCACGAGCAGTACTTC; cdr3_aa: CASSFFRGGHEQYF
v_call: TRBV5-3; d_call: -; clone_size: -; j_call: TRBJ1-5; cdr3_nt: TGTGCCAGAAACTCTGGGGCAGGTAATCAGCCCCAGCATTTT; cdr3_aa: CARNSGAGNQPQHF
v_call: TRBV6-1; d_call: -; clone_size: -; j_call: TRBJ1-1; cdr3_nt: TGTGCCAGCAGTGACAGGGTCGGGGGATATGAACCTGAAGCTTTCTTT; cdr3_aa: CASSDRVGGYEPEAFF
v_call: TRBV5-1; d_call: TRBD1; clone_size: -; j_call: TRBJ1-2; cdr3_nt: TGCGCCAGCCGGCCCGGGCAGGGGGTTTTTGGCTACACCTTC; cdr3_aa: CASRPGQGVFGYTF
v_call: TRBV5-1; d_call: TRBD2; clone_size: -; j_call: TRBJ2-1; cdr3_nt: TGCGCCAGCAGCTTGGGGCTAGCGGGGTCCTCCTACAATGAGCAGTTCTTC; cdr3_aa: CASSLGLAGSSYNEQFF
v_call: TRBV19; d_call: -; clone_size: -; j_call: TRBJ2-5; cdr3_nt: TGTGCCAGTAGTAATAGCGAGACCCAGTACTTC; cdr3_aa: CASSNSETQYF
v_call: TRBV27; d_call: -; clone_size: -; j_call: TRBJ2-1; cdr3_nt: TGTGCCAGCAGTTTAAAGGAGAGAAATGAGCAGTTCTTC; cdr3_aa: CASSLKERNEQFF
v_call: TRBV19; d_call: -; clone_size: -; j_call: TRBJ1-2; cdr3_nt: TGTGCCAGTAGTATAGACCCCAGGGGCCTCTCTAACTATGGCTACACCTTC; cdr3_aa: CASSIDPRGLSNYGYTF
v_call: TRBV4-2; d_call: TRBD1; clone_size: -; j_call: TRBJ2-3; cdr3_nt: TGTGCCAGCAGCCAAACACCGGGACAGCGCACAGATACGCAGTATTTT; cdr3_aa: CASSQTPGQRTDTQYF
v_call: TRBV10-3; d_call: -; clone_size: once; j_call: TRBJ2-6; cdr3_nt: TGTGCCATCAGTGAGGGCCTAGTGGGTTACTCTGGGGCCAACGTCCTGACTTTC; cdr3_aa: CAISEGLVGYSGANVLTF
v_call: TRBV30; d_call: TRBD2; clone_size: -; j_call: TRBJ2-1; cdr3_nt: TGTGCCTGGAGCTCCGGGACTAGCCTCTACAATGAGCAGTTCTTC; cdr3_aa: CAWSSGTSLYNEQFF
v_call: TRBV5-1; d_call: -; clone_size: -; j_call: TRBJ2-3; cdr3_nt: TGCGCCAGCAGCTTACAGGGTTCGGGGGATACGCAGTATTTT; cdr3_aa: CASSLQGSGDTQYF
v_call: TRBV6-1; d_call: -; clone_size: -; j_call: TRBJ1-2; cdr3_nt: TGTGCCAGCAGTGAAATCCAGGTAGAATATGATGGCTACACCTTC; cdr3_aa: CASSEIQVEYDGYTF
v_call: TRBV29-1; d_call: -; clone_size: few; j_call: TRBJ1-1; cdr3_nt: TGCAGCGCCAGAGAAGCTTTCTTT; cdr3_aa: CSAREAFF
v_call: TRBV10-3; d_call: TRBD2; clone_size: -; j_call: TRBJ2-1; cdr3_nt: TGTGCCATCAGTGATGCGGGAGGGACTAATGAGCAGTTCTTC; cdr3_aa: CAISDAGGTNEQFF
v_call: TRBV19; d_call: -; clone_size: -; j_call: TRBJ1-1; cdr3_nt: TGTGCCAGTAGTCCCCAGCGGGGGCTAAGGAACACTGAAGCTTTCTTT; cdr3_aa: CASSPQRGLRNTEAFF
v_call: TRBV5-1; d_call: TRBD1; clone_size: -; j_call: TRBJ2-2; cdr3_nt: TGCGCCAGCAGCCGGGACAGATCGAACACCGGGGAGCTGTTTTTT; cdr3_aa: CASSRDRSNTGELFF
v_call: TRBV27; d_call: -; clone_size: -; j_call: TRBJ1-2; cdr3_nt: TGTGCCAGCAGTTTAGGCCAGTCTCTTTATGGCTACACCTTC; cdr3_aa: CASSLGQSLYGYTF
v_call: TRBV29-1; d_call: -; clone_size: -; j_call: TRBJ2-1; cdr3_nt: TGCAGCGGGGGACTGAGCTCCTACAATGAGCAGTTCTTC; cdr3_aa: CSGGLSSYNEQFF
v_call: TRBV5-8; d_call: -; clone_size: -; j_call: TRBJ1-2; cdr3_nt: TGTGCCAGCAGCTTGTACCGCGGGGAGAACTATGGCTACACCTTC; cdr3_aa: CASSLYRGENYGYTF
v_call: TRBV29-1; d_call: -; clone_size: -; j_call: TRBJ2-4; cdr3_nt: TGCAGCGTTGAGGTGCGCGGAGCCAAAAACATTCAGTACTTC; cdr3_aa: CSVEVRGAKNIQYF
v_call: TRBV5-6; d_call: -; clone_size: -; j_call: TRBJ1-2; cdr3_nt: TGTGCCAGCAGCTTGGACCTAAAAAACTATGGCTACACCTTC; cdr3_aa: CASSLDLKNYGYTF
v_call: TRBV10-3; d_call: -; clone_size: -; j_call: TRBJ2-1; cdr3_nt: TGTGCCATCAAAGACCACCAGGGTGGCTACAATGAGCAGTTCTTC; cdr3_aa: CAIKDHQGGYNEQFF
v_call: TRBV5-1; d_call: TRBD2; clone_size: -; j_call: TRBJ2-7; cdr3_nt: TGCGCCAGCAGCCCCGATCCGGGACTAGCGGGAGAGCAGTACTTC; cdr3_aa: CASSPDPGLAGEQYF